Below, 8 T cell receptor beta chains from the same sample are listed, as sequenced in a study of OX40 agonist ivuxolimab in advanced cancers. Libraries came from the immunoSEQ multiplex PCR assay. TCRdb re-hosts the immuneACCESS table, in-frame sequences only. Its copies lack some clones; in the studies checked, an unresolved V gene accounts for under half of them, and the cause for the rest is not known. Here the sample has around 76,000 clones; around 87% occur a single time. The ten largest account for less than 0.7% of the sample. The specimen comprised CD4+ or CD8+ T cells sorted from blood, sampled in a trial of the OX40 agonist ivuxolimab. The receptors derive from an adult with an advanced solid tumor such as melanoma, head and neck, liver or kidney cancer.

DNA of the CDR3: TGTGCCACCACCCCACGGCGCCAGGGTTCAAACGAGCAGTACTTC. It translates to CATTPRRQGSNEQYF. The V call is TRBV15, the J call TRBJ2-7, with TRBD1 as a possible D gene (5 bases). The CDR3 totals 15 residues. Trimming removed 7 bases at V and 5 bases at J, with 21 bases between. Germline-derived CDR1 and CDR2 are LNHNV and YYDKDF (reference sequence).

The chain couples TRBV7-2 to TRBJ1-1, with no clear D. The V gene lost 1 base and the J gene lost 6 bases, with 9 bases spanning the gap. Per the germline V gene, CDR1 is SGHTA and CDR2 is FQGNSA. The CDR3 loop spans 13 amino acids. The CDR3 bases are TGTGCCAGCAGCTTAGGGTTAGACGCTGAAGCTTTCTTT. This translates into CASSLGLDAEAFF.

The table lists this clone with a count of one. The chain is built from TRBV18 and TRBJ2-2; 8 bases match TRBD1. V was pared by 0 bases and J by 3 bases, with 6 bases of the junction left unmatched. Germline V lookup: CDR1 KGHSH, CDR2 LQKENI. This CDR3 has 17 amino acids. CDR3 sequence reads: CASSPPGQGLYTGELFF. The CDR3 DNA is TGTGCCAGCTCACCACCCGGACAGGGATTGTACACCGGGGAGCTGTTTTTT.

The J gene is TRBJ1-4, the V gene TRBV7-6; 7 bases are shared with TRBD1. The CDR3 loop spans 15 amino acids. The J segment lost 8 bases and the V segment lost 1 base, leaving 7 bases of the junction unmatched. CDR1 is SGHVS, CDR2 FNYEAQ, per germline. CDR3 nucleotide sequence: TGTGCCAGCAGCTTAGAAGACAGGGCGGGGGAAAAACTGTTTTTT. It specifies CASSLEDRAGEKLFF.

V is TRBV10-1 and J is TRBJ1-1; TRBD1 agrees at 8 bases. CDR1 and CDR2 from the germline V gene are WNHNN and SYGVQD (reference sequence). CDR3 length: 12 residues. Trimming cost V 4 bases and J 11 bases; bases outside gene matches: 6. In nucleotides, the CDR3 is TGCGCCAGCAGTGGCTGGACAGGGCGGGCTTTCTTT. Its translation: CASSGWTGRAFF.

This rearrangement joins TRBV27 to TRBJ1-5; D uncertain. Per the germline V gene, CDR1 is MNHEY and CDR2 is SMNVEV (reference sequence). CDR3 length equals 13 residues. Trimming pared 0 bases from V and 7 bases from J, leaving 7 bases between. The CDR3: CASSLSWRQPQHF. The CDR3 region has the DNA TGTGCCAGCAGTTTATCGTGGAGGCAGCCCCAGCATTTT.

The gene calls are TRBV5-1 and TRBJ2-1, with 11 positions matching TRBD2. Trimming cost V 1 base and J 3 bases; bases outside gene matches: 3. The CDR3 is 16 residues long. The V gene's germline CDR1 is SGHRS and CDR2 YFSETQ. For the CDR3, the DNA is TGCGCCAGCAGCTTGACTAGCGGGGGACTCTACAATGAGCAGTTCTTC. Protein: CASSLTSGGLYNEQFF.

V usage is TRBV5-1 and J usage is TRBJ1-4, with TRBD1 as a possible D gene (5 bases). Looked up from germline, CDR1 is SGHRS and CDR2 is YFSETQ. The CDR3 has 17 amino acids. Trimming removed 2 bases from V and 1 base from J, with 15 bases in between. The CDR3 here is CASSFPRDGGTNEKLFF. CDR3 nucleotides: TGCGCCAGCAGCTTCCCCAGGGACGGTGGAACTAATGAAAAACTGTTTTTT.